Following are 4 T cell receptor beta chains from one sample sequenced in a study of cytomegalovirus exposure and HLA in healthy donors. PCR amplification relied on 60 Vbeta primers (plus 13 Jbeta primers). TCRdb's copy holds only in-frame clones and misses some; the assay was immunoSEQ multiplex PCR. The sample holds about 110,000 clones, approximately 70% seen once. The sequenced material came from PBMCs. The receptor set was obtained from a young man in good health and CMV-seropositive.

The chain employs TRBV5-1 and TRBJ2-3; possible D gene TRBD1, 6 bases. Germline-derived CDR1 and CDR2 are SGHRS and YFSETQ. The CDR3 consists of 15 residues. Trimming removed 4 bases from V and 4 bases from J, with 16 bases in between. CDR3 in amino acids: CASSVAGTRSDTQYF. DNA for the CDR3: TGCGCCAGCAGCGTGGCCGGGACAAGATCAGATACGCAGTATTTT.

J is TRBJ2-5 and V is TRBV5-1, with 8 bases identical to TRBD1. Germline V CDR1 and CDR2: SGHRS, YFSETQ. This CDR3 contains 16 residues. Trimming cost V 4 bases and J 5 bases; bases outside gene matches: 13. CDR3 sequence: CASSPSRQGLVETQYF. CDR3 DNA sequence: TGCGCCAGCAGCCCATCCAGACAGGGGCTTGTTGAGACCCAGTACTTC.

This chain uses TRBV6-1 with TRBJ2-7; D is perhaps TRBD1 (6 bases). The ends were cut back, 3 bases at V and 2 bases at J, with 11 bases in the middle. The CDR3 runs to 14 residues. Germline V gene lookup returns CDR1 MNHNS and CDR2 SASEGT. This chain's CDR3 is CASSEGDIAYEQYF. The DNA of the CDR3 is TGTGCCAGCAGTGAGGGGGACATTGCCTACGAGCAGTACTTC.

The J gene is TRBJ2-1, the V gene TRBV4-1, with 7 bases lining up with TRBD2. The germline gives CDR1 MGHRA, CDR2 YSYEKL. V trimming: 2 bases; J trimming: 2 bases; junction bases outside the gene matches: 6. CDR3 size: 16 residues. CDR3 coding DNA: TGCGCCAGCAGCCAACTTGGACTAGTGGCCTACAATGAGCAGTTCTTC. Its translation is CASSQLGLVAYNEQFF.